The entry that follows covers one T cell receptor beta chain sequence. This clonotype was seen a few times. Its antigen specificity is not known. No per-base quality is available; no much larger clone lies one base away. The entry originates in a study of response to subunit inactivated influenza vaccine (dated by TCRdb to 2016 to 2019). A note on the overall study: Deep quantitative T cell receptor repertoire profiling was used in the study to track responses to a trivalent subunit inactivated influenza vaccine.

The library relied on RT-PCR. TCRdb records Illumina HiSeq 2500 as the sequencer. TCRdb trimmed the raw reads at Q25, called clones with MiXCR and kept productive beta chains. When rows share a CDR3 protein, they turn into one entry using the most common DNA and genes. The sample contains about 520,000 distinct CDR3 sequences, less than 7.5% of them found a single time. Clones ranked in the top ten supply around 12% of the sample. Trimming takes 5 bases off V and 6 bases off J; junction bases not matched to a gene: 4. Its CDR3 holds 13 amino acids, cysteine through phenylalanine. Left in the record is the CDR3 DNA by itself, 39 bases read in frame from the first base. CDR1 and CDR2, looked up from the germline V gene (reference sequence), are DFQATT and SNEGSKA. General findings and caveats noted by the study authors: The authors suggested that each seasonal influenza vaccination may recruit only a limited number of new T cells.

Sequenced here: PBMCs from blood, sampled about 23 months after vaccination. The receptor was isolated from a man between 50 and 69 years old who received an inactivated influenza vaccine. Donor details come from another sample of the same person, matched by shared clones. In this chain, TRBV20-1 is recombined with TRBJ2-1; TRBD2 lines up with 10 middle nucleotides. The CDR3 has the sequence CSAVLAGVNEQFF. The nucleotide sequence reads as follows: TGCAGTGCTGTGCTAGCGGGAGTCAATGAGCAGTTCTTC.